Shown below are 9 T cell receptor beta chains from a single sample sequenced in a study of persistence of HIV-infected CD4 T cells. The libraries were made with immunoSEQ version 4 in survey mode. Generated by immunoSEQ multiplex PCR, the TCRdb table keeps only in-frame clones and is missing some. There are tens of thousands of clones in the sample; about four fifths occur only once, and 4% to 5% lies in the top ten. Lysates of CMV-infected fibroblasts at about 10 ug/mL stimulated these cells. CD40L-negative CD69-negative CD45RO-high memory CD4+ T cells were sorted as populations depleted of antigen-responding cells. No cognate antigen is known for these TCRs. Sample: CD4+ T cells sorted from PBMCs after approximately 19-hour stimulation, taken from a patient who received antiretroviral therapy. All receptors come from an adult man with HIV who was CMV-seropositive.

This clone was observed once. The chain couples TRBV18 to TRBJ2-6; 9 nucleotides agree with TRBD2. Looked up from germline, CDR1 is KGHSH and CDR2 is LQKENI. The CDR3 is 23 amino acids. J was trimmed by 0 bases and V by 4 bases; bases with no gene match: 22. The DNA of the CDR3 is TGTGCCAGCTCACAAACTAGCGGTTCGAGGCTAGCGGGGACGAGCTCTGGGGCCAACGTCCTGACTTTC. As protein: CASSQTSGSRLAGTSSGANVLTF.

The chain is built from TRBV25-1 and TRBJ2-1; 7 bases line up with TRBD1. This CDR3 has 13 amino acids. Germline V gene lookup returns CDR1 MGHDK and CDR2 SYGVNS. Trimming at V came to 4 bases and at J to 7 bases, leaving 4 bases not matched to a gene. The CDR3 loop is CASSGQGRNEQFF. The CDR3 coding sequence is TGTGCCAGCAGTGGACAGGGTCGGAATGAGCAGTTCTTC. The full variable domain, rest sourced from reference TRBV25-1 and TRBJ2-1, is EADIYQTPRYLVIGTGKKITLECSQTMGHDKMYWYQQDPGMELHLIHYSYGVNSTEKGDLSSESTVSRIRTEHFPLTLESARPSHTSQYLCASSGQGRNEQFFGPGTRLTVL.

J is TRBJ1-2 and V is TRBV6-1; D perhaps matches TRBD1 (5 bases). The germline V and J ends were trimmed by 2 bases and 0 bases, with 13 bases remaining between them. Germline CDR1 reads MNHNS; CDR2 reads SASEGT. The CDR3 has 16 residues. CDR3 amino acids: CASSEQGRAANYGYTF. DNA for the CDR3: TGTGCCAGCAGTGAACAGGGACGGGCGGCTAACTATGGCTACACCTTC.

This clone was counted between two and nine times. The chain employs TRBV10-1 and TRBJ1-1; D possibly corresponds to TRBD1 (6 bases). Germline V CDR1 and CDR2: WNHNN, SYGVQD (reference sequence). This CDR3 is 13 amino acids long. The ends were cut back, 6 bases at V and 0 bases at J, with 8 bases in the middle. The CDR3 DNA is TGCGCCAGCAGACAGGGATTGAACACTGAAGCTTTCTTT. This translates into CASRQGLNTEAFF.

CDR3 nucleotide sequence: TGTGCCAGCAGTCGGTTTTCAGGGTTAAGCTCTGGAAACACCATATATTTT. This gives the protein CASSRFSGLSSGNTIYF. V and J are TRBV27 and TRBJ1-3, with D tentatively TRBD1 (5 bases). Germline V CDR1 and CDR2: MNHEY, SMNVEV (reference sequence). This CDR3 region has 17 residues. The V and J ends lost 5 bases and 0 bases respectively, with 17 bases between them.

The chain employs TRBV7-3 and TRBJ2-2; possible D gene TRBD1, 6 bases. V lost 4 bases and J lost 6, with 12 bases in between. The CDR3 runs 14 residues. Germline loops: CDR1 SGHTA, CDR2 FQGTGA. Written as DNA, the CDR3 is TGTGCCAGCAGCTCCACAGGGATTGCCGGGGAGCTGTTTTTT. It translates to CASSSTGIAGELFF.

The chain joins TRBV28 to TRBJ1-1; TRBD1 agrees at 9 bases. Unmatched junction bases numbered 14, after V lost 4 bases and J lost 5 bases. CDR3 length equals 17 residues. CDR1 MDHEN and CDR2 SYDVKM come from the germline V gene. The chain's CDR3 is CASSSHWGGQGSTEAFF. DNA of the CDR3: TGTGCCAGCAGTTCCCACTGGGGGGGACAGGGATCGACTGAAGCTTTCTTT.

V is TRBV15 and J is TRBJ1-5; D may be TRBD1 (5 bases). Trimming left V 3 bases short and J 7 bases short, with 13 bases between. Germline loops: CDR1 LNHNV, CDR2 YYDKDF (reference sequence). CDR3 length: 14 residues. Here the CDR3 reads CATSRGQGKQPQHF. The DNA for the CDR3 is TGTGCCACCAGCAGGGGTCAGGGAAAACAGCCCCAGCATTTT.

The chain uses TRBV9 and TRBJ2-1, with 12 bases that match TRBD1. Germline loops: CDR1 SGDLS, CDR2 YYNGEE. V lost 0 bases and J lost 10; bases outside the gene matches: 11. This CDR3 region has 17 residues. The CDR3 here is CASSVGRSGTGGREQFF. The CDR3, as DNA: TGTGCCAGCAGCGTAGGGCGCTCCGGGACAGGGGGCAGAGAGCAGTTCTTC.